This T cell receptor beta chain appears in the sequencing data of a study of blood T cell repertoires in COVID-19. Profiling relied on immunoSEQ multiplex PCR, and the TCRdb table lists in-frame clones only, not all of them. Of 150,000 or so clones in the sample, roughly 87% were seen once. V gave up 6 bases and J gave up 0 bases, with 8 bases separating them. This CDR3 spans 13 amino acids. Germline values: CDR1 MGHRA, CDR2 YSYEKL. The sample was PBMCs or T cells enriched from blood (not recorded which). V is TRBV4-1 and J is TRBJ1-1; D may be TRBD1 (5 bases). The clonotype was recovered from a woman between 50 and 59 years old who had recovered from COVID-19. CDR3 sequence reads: CASRGQVNTEAFF. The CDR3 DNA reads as TGCGCCAGCAGAGGACAAGTGAACACTGAAGCTTTCTTT.